This T cell receptor beta chain came from a study of T cells after yellow fever vaccination. Study-wide findings and caveats: Few clonotypes appeared in both CD4 and CD8 compartments.

For TCR, cDNA came from 5'RACE template switching, which added a universal primer site and UMIs. TCRdb itself ran the 5' RACE reads through MiXCR, one entry per CDR3 protein. The sample shows over 110,000 distinct CDR3 sequences, 7.7% of them seen only once. This clonotype was counted at least ten times. Its cognate antigen is unknown. The germline V gene encodes CDR1 KGHSH and CDR2 LQKENI. The CDR3 has 15 residues. V trimming: 4 bases; J trimming: 4 bases; junction bases outside the gene matches: 5. The chain couples TRBV18 to TRBJ2-7; 12 bases are a match to TRBD2. Sequenced here: CD4+ T cells sorted from PBMCs, sampled 5 days after the yellow fever booster vaccination. The origin of this receptor is a man aged 25-40 years who received the YFV17D yellow fever vaccine. CDR3 coding DNA: TGTGCCAGCTCACAGACTAGCGGGAGCGGATACGAGCAGTACTTC. This translates into CASSQTSGSGYEQYF. Variable domain in full (rest from reference TRBV18 and TRBJ2-7): NAGVMQNPRHLVRRRGQEARLRCSPMKGHSHVYWYRQLPEEGLKFMVYLQKENIIDESGMPKERFSAEFPKEGPSILRIQQVVRGDSAAYFCASSQTSGSGYEQYFGPGTRLTVT.